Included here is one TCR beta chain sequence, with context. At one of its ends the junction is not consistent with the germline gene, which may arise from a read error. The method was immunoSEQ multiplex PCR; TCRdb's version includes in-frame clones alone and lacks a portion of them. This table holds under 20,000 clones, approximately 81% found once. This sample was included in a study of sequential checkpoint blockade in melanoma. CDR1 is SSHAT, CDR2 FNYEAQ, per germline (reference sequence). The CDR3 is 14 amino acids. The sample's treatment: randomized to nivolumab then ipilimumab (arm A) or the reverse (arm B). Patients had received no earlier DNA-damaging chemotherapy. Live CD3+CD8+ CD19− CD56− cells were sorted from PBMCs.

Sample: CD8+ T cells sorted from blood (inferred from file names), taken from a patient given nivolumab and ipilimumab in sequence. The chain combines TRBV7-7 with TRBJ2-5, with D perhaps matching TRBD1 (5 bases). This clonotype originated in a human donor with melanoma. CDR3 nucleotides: TGTGCTAGCAGCTTGGGGCAGGGCGCAGAGACCCAGTACTTC. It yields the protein CASSLGQGAETQYF.